The sequence of this TCR beta chain was determined in a study of cytomegalovirus exposure and HLA in healthy donors. Study observations and caveats: A list of roughly 160 TCR beta chains associated with cytomegalovirus was given. First-cohort TCR clusters were later found to tend to co-occur in the roughly 130 validation repertoires.

The method was immunoSEQ multiplex PCR; TCRdb's version includes in-frame clones alone and lacks a portion of them. The sample carries around 200,000 clones, roughly 84% recorded once. The germline V gene has CDR1 LNHDA and CDR2 SQIVND (reference sequence). The CDR3 runs to 14 residues. V was pared by 3 bases and J by 4 bases, with 3 bases of the junction left unmatched. Of note for this clone: Its target is unknown.

Sequenced sample: PBMCs. This TCR derives from a young woman in good health and CMV-seropositive. The rearrangement joins TRBV19 to TRBJ2-3; 8 bases align to TRBD1. The CDR3, as DNA: TGTGCCAGTAGTATCCGGGGACAGGCAGATACGCAGTATTTT. As protein: CASSIRGQADTQYF. The full variable domain, completed using reference TRBV19 and TRBJ2-3, is DGGITQSPKYLFRKEGQNVTLSCEQNLNHDAMYWYRQDPGQGLRLIYYSQIVNDFQKGDIAEGYSVSREKKESFPLTVTSAQKNPTAFYLCASSIRGQADTQYFGPGTRLTVL.